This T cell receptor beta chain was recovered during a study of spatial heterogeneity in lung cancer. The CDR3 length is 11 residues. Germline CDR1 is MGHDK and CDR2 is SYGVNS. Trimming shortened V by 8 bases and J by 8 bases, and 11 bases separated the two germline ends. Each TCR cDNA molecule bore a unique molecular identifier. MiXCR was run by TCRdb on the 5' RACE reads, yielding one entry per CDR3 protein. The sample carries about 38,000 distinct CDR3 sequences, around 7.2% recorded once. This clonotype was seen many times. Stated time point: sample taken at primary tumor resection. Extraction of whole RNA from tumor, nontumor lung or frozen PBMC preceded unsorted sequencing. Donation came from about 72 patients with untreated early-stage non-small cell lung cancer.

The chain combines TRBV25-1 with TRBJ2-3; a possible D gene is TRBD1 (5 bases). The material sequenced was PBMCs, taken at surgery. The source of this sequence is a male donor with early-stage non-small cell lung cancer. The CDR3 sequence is CASGASGTQYF. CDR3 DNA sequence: TGTGCCAGCGGGGCCTCAGGTACGCAGTATTTT.